What follows describes a single T cell receptor beta chain. Its antigen remains unknown. This specimen comes from a study of cytomegalovirus exposure and HLA in healthy donors. General observations from the study: With DRB1 most and HLA-C fewest, TCR association rates differed between HLA loci in a later analysis.

PCR involved 60 Vbeta and 13 Jbeta primers. Profiling relied on immunoSEQ multiplex PCR, and the TCRdb table lists in-frame clones only, not all of them. This sample has 70,000 to 80,000 clones, with less than 80% found just once. Donors consisted of healthy bone marrow donors. Sequenced input: PBMCs. The receptor's source is a woman aged 35 to 49 in good health and CMV-seropositive.

CDR3 residues: CASSRGGPGDEQYF. CDR3 sequence (DNA): TGTGCCAGCAGCCGCGGGGGGCCCGGGGACGAGCAGTACTTC. This sequence joins TRBV11-2 and TRBJ2-7, with 8 bases lining up with TRBD2. The J segment lost 5 bases and the V segment lost 5 bases, leaving 8 bases of the junction unmatched. CDR3 length: 14 residues. Germline V lookup: CDR1 SGHAT, CDR2 FQNNGV.